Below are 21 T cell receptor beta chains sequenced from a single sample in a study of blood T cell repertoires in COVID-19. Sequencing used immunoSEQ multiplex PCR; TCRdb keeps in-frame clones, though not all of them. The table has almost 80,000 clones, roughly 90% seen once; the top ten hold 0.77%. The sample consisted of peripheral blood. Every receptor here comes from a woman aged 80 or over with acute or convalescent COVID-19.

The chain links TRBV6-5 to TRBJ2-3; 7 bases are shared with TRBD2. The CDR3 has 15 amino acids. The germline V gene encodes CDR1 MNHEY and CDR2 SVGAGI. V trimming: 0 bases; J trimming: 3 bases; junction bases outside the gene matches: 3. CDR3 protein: CASSYSGRETDTQYF. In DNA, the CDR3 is TGTGCCAGCAGTTACTCGGGGAGGGAAACAGATACGCAGTATTTT.

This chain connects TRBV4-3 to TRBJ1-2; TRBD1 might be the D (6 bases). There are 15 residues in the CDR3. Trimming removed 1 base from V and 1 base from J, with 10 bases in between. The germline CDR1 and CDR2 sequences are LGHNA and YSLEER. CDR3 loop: CASSQVAGVNYGYTF. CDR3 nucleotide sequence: TGCGCCAGCAGCCAAGTTGCAGGGGTTAACTATGGCTACACCTTC.

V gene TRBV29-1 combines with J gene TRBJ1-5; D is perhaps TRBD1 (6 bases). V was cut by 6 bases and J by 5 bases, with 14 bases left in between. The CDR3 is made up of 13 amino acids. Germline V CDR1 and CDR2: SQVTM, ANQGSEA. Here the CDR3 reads CSVPGVGDQPQHF. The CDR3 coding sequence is TGCAGCGTCCCAGGGGTAGGGGATCAGCCCCAGCATTTT.

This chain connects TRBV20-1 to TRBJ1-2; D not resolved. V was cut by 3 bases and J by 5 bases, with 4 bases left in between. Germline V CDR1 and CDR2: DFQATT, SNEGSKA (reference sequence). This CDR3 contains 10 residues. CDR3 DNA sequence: TGCAGTGCTAGTCAGTATGGCTACACCTTC. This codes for CSASQYGYTF.

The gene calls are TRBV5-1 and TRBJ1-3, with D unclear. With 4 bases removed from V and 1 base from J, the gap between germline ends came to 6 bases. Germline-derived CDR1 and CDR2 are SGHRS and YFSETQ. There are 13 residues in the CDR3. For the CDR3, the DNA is TGCGCCAGCAGCGAGGCGTCTGGAAACACCATATATTTT. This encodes CASSEASGNTIYF.

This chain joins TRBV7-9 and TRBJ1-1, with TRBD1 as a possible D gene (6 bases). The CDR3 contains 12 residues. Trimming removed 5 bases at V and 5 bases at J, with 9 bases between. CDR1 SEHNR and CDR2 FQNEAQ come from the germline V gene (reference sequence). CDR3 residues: CASSPRGTEAFF. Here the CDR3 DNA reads TGTGCCAGCAGCCCGAGGGGGACTGAAGCTTTCTTT.

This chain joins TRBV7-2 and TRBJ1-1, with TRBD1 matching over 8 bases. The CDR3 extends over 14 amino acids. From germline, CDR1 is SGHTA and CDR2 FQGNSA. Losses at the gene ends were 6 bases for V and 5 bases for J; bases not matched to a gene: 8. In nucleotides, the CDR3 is TGTGCCAGCAGACAAAGACAGGGGAGGACTGAAGCTTTCTTT. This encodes CASRQRQGRTEAFF.

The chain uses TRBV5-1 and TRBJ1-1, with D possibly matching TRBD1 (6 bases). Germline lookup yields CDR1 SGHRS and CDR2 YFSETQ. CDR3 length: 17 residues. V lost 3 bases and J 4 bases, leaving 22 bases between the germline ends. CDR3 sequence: CASSSILSLDRSTEAFF. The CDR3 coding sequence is TGCGCCAGCAGCTCGATTCTGTCTCTTGACAGGAGCACTGAAGCTTTCTTT.

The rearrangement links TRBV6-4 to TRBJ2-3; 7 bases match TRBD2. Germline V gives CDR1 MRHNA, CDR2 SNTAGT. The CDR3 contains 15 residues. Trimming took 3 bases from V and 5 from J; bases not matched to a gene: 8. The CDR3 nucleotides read TGTGCCAGCAGTGAGACGGGGGGTCTCCGAGATACGCAGTATTTT. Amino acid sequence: CASSETGGLRDTQYF.

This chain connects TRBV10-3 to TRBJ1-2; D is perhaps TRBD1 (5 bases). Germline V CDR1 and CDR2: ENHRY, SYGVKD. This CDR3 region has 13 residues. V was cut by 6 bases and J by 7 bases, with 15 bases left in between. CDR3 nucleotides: TGTGCCATCAGGGGTGCGGGGGGACCTGGCTACACCTTC. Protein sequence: CAIRGAGGPGYTF.

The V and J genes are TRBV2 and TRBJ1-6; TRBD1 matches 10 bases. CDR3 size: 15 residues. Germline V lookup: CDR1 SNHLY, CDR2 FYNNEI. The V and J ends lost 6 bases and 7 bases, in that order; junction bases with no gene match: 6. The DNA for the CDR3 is TGTGCCAGCAGACTCCCGGGACAGGGGAATTCACCCCTCCACTTT. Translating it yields CASRLPGQGNSPLHF.

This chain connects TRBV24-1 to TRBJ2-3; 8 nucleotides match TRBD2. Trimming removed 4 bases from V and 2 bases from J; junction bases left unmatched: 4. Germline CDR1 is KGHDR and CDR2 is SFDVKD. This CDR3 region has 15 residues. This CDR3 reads CATSETGGSTDTQYF. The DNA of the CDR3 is TGTGCCACCAGTGAAACGGGAGGGTCCACAGATACGCAGTATTTT.

CDR3 nucleotide sequence: TGTGCCAGCAGCGTTTTTGGAGGGTCAAATGAAAAACTGTTTTTT. It translates to CASSVFGGSNEKLFF. V gene TRBV9 combines with J gene TRBJ1-4; no definite D call. V was cut by 2 bases and J by 5 bases, with 13 bases left in between. This CDR3 has 15 amino acids. CDR1 is SGDLS, CDR2 YYNGEE, per germline.

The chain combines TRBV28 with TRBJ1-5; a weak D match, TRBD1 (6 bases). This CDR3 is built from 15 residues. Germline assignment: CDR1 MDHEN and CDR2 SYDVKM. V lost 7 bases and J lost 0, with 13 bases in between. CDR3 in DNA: TGTGCCAGCATTAGAGGGGGATATAGCAATCAGCCCCAGCATTTT. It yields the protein CASIRGGYSNQPQHF.

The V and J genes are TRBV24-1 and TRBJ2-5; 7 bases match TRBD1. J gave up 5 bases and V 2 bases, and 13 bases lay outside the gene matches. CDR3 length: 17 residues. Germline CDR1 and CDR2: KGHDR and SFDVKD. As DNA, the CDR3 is TGTGCCACCAGTGATTCGTCCCGACAGGGAAAGAGGGAGACCCAGTACTTC. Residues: CATSDSSRQGKRETQYF.

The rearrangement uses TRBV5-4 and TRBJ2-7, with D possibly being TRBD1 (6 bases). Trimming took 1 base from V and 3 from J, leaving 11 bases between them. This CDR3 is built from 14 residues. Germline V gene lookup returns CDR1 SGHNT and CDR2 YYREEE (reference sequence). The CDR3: CASSLPGQSYEQYF. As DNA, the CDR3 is TGTGCCAGCAGCTTGCCCGGACAGAGCTACGAGCAGTACTTC.

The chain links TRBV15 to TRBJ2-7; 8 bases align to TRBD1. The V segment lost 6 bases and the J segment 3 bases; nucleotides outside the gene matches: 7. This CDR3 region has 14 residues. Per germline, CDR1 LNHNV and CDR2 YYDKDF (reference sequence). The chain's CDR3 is CATSQDRALYEQYF. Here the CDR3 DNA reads TGTGCCACCAGTCAGGACAGGGCTCTCTACGAGCAGTACTTC.

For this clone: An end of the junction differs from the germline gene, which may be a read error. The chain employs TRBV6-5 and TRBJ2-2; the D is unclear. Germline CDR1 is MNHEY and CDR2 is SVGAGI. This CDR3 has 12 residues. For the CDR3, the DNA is TGCCTGGCAGGCAGGATCACCGGGGAGCTGTTTTTT. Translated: CLAGRITGELFF.

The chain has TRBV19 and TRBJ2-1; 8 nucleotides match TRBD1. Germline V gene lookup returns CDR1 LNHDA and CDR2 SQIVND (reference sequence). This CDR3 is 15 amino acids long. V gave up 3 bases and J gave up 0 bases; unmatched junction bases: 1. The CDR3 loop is CASSIGQGSYNEQFF. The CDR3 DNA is TGTGCCAGTAGTATCGGACAGGGCTCCTACAATGAGCAGTTCTTC.

The CDR3 nucleotides read TGTGCCAGCAGCCCGGAGGGGAAAGGAAACACCATATATTTT. Its translation: CASSPEGKGNTIYF. The rearrangement links TRBV7-9 to TRBJ1-3; tentative D call: TRBD1 (5 bases). CDR3 size: 14 residues. CDR1 is SEHNR and CDR2 is FQNEAQ in the germline V gene (reference sequence). V was clipped by 5 bases and J by 4 bases, with 12 bases between them.

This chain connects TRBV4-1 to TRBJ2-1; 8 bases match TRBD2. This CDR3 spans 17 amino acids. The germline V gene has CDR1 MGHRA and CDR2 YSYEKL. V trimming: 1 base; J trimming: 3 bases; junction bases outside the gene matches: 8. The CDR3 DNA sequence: TGCGCCAGCAGCCAAGGAGTCGGTAGCGGGGACTACAATGAGCAGTTCTTC. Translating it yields CASSQGVGSGDYNEQFF.